This T cell receptor (beta chain) was profiled in a study of cytomegalovirus exposure and HLA in healthy donors (dated by TCRdb to the late 2010s). Background on the whole study: An earlier analysis of more than 550 of the donors reported around 280 Gb of sequence data and 117 million unique TCR beta sequences obtained from 180 million or so T cells. The number of typed donors differed by locus: about 620-630 for A, B, C, DRB1 and DQB1; approximately 530 for DQA1; approximately 610 for DPA1; and about 450 for DPB1. Along with the roughly 700-subject first cohort, a separate validation cohort of about 110 different subjects was used. Approximately 300 gigabases of sequencing data and around 85 million unique TCR sequences made up an early release that covered 500 to 700 HLA-typed donors. The study was designed to test whether signatures of past pathogen exposure could be identified by cataloging public T cell receptors. Of the roughly 400 genotyped donors, approximately 82% fell in the genetic ancestry cluster associated with self-reported Caucasian donors. Four to six DR-DQ haplotypes were handled as single units for association and clustering because linkage in the cohort was strong. All discovery cohort repertoires had been generated using a single sequencing platform. The study combined high-throughput TCR immunosequencing, statistical association of individual TCRs with disease status, and machine learning to predict cytomegalovirus infection status. The T cell repertoires of some 700 subjects were profiled by immunosequencing and related to cytomegalovirus serostatus. In an earlier analysis of over 550 of the donors, high-throughput TCR beta sequencing was used to judge whether each TCR beta V gene segment behaved as functional or pseudogenic. Genome-wide SNP genotypes for about 65% of the 666 donors were used in a later genetic analysis, which treated that subset as a discovery cohort. Donor age, sex, ethnicity and CMV serostatus were compiled alongside the repertoire data. Class I and class II HLA loci were covered by the typing at four-digit resolution. Across some 400 genotyped donors of the cohort, an average of approximately 240,000 unique TCR beta nucleotide sequences per donor were sequenced, and roughly 20% of those sequences were non-productive. Rather than drawing on any new phenotypic data, the later analysis identified candidate immune exposures from TCR beta sequences and the way those sequences occurred across donors. A later analysis re-examined previously published TCR beta repertoires from 500 to 700 donors and added high-resolution HLA genotyping to investigate patterns of TCR occurrence. Summary of the overall study and its limitations: Across donors, most TCR sequences were observed very rarely, whereas some public TCRs were present in many individuals. The classifier was reported to diagnose cytomegalovirus status with high specificity and sensitivity in both the original cohort and the validation cohort. Several of the top co-occurrence clusters appeared to be linked to parvovirus B19, influenza, CMV and Epstein-Barr virus, according to a later analysis. A cluster of highly shared sequence variants was judged likely to represent a technical artifact of the sequencing pipeline. CMV serostatus was the only immune exposure information available for the cohort. Compared with equally common non-associated chains, HLA-associated TCR beta chains in a later analysis were more clonally expanded and had lower generation probabilities. A further reported finding was that TCR beta sequences accurately predicted the HLA-A and HLA-B alleles for most subjects in the first cohort. Broadly in line with IMGT annotations, most TCR beta V segments showed up in productive rearrangements about 87% or about 30% of the time in an earlier analysis of several hundred of the donors. In this cohort, only TCR beta chains were sequenced, and detectable features were limited by the absence of alpha or paired-chain data. According to a later analysis, TCR association rates differed among HLA loci, with DRB1 alleles showing the most associated TCRs and HLA-C alleles showing the fewest. The authors suggested that the approach could potentially be generalized to other disease states and immunological phenotypes. Presence/absence analyses assumed roughly uniform sequencing depth across donors, an assumption that may not hold. HLA typing was unavailable for some donors at each locus, so association tests used only the typed subset. In a later analysis, most CMV-associated TCR beta chains were found to appear HLA-restricted, with HLA associations seemingly driven largely by CMV exposure. Some IMGT-functional V segments, including TRBV6-2 and TRBV6-3, could not be distinguished by the 87-base-pair reads and were therefore excluded. In vitro tests confirmed that three of the cytomegalovirus-associated TCR beta chains recognize cytomegalovirus antigens. In a later genetic analysis, fewer N-insertions in productive TCRs were reported among donors in an Asian-associated ancestry cluster than the roughly 700-donor mean. Correlated functional status among segregating V segments might reflect linkage disequilibrium, but an unknown experimental factor could not be ruled out. Specific HLA alleles were associated with 15,000 to 20,000 TCR beta sequences at a false discovery rate of 0.05 in a later analysis. The earlier analysis of 587 of the donors excluded approximately 15 rarely observed V segments, including chromosome 9 orphons, because counts were too low. The study gave a list of 150 to 200 TCR beta chains associated with cytomegalovirus. When HLA alleles, especially DR and DQ, strongly co-occurred, TCR associations were difficult to assign to individual alleles. V-gene and J-gene trimming of TCR beta chains was associated with a missense DCLRE1C variant in a later genetic analysis, and the association was replicated in an independent cohort.

As concerns this clone: Its cognate antigen has yet to be identified. Qualities for individual bases were not recorded, and no much larger clone is one base off.

Library creation used the immunoSEQ multiplex PCR assay. A mixture of 60 forward primers for TCR Vbeta segments and 13 reverse primers for TCR Jbeta segments was used in the multiplex PCR. A multiplex PCR assay on genomic DNA amplified the CDR3 region of rearranged TCR beta genes. Amplified TCR beta libraries were sequenced as 87-base-pair reads on the Illumina HiSeq System. The published analysis was carried out like this. Across the 640 or so repertoires, a later analysis counted roughly 84 million unique TCR beta chains, roughly 11 million of which were shared by at least two donors. Raw reads were error-corrected and collapsed into unique sequences by a nearest-neighbor algorithm in which closely related sequences were merged to remove PCR and sequencing errors. To assign V, D and J gene segments, CDR3 sequences were aligned to IMGT reference sequences. For a sequence to be retained, at least a six-nucleotide match to both a V gene segment and a J gene segment was required. Rearrangements were classified as productive when the CDR3 lacked stop codons and remained in frame with V and J, and all other rearrangements were classified as non-productive. Following IMGT convention, CDR3 was defined as the stretch from the second conserved V-encoded cysteine up to the conserved J-encoded phenylalanine. The earlier analysis of about 620 of the donors excluded sequences that lacked an unambiguous match to a single V gene segment. An earlier analysis of approximately 590 of the donors classified V segments as functional when productive rearrangements were above 56.7% and as segregating when the standard deviation between donors was above 5%. A statistical classification framework was built for diagnosing cytomegalovirus status from the catalog of TCR beta chain sequences. In a later analysis, TCR nucleotide sequences were compared against IMGT/GENE-DB human TR gene sequences so that V and J genes could be assigned. The TCRdist pipeline was used in a later analysis to assign CDR3 sequences and most-parsimonious VDJ recombination scenarios. In a later analysis, each TCR beta chain was defined by its CDR3 amino acid sequence together with its V-gene family, and reads without a unique V-gene family were excluded. To address suspected cross-contamination and a sequencing artifact, a later analysis removed a few hundred highly shared, low-generation-probability nucleotide sequences. For each public chain, a later analysis derived a clonal expansion index from normalized ranks of inferred template counts within each repertoire. Generation probabilities in a later analysis came from a VDJ recombination model fitted to out-of-frame rearrangements, and those results were checked against IGoR. In a later analysis, hypergeometric tests were used to score TCR-TCR, TCR-HLA and TCR-CMV co-occurrence, with a repertoire-size bias correction applied to TCR pairs. False discovery rates were estimated in a later analysis by permuting HLA or CMV assignments 20 times. In a later analysis, co-occurring TCRs were grouped using DBSCAN, and TCRdist sequence similarity was added for clustering within HLA-allele-positive subsets. Co-occurrence clustering excluded repertoires with fewer than 30,000 or more than 120,000 public chains, plus five with anomalous nucleotide sharing. Here the immuneACCESS table is served through TCRdb, limited to in-frame sequences with V and J called. Missing clones are a known gap in these copies; in checked studies unresolved V genes cover under half, and the rest lacks a known reason. That table supplies the V and J calls and clone size; D and trimming were determined from the DNA. The sample data list about 160,000 clones, and less than 80% of these were observed just once. The top ten constitute 2.1% of the sample.

The cohort consisted of fewer than 700 healthy bone marrow donors. At the time of sampling, all cohort members were nominally healthy, though unrecorded immune exposures were likely present. The donor was CMV seronegative and was included in the group of a few hundred seronegative cohort members. Each donor provided a peripheral blood sample, and peripheral blood mononuclear cells were used for TCR beta sequencing. The Qiagen DNeasy Blood Extraction Kit was used to extract genomic DNA from the blood cell samples. The germline V gene (reference sequence) yields LNHNV for CDR1 and YYDKDF for CDR2. Reading from cysteine to phenylalanine, the CDR3 counts 15 amino acids. Solely the CDR3 DNA is kept, with 45 bases framed from the first base. Here V drops 4 bases and J drops 4 bases, and the junction holds 4 bases not matched to any gene.

This TCR derives from a man aged 40-49 years in good health and CMV-seronegative. Material for sequencing was PBMCs. In this chain, TRBV15 is recombined with TRBJ2-5; the central 12 bases match TRBD2. CDR3 region: CATSTRTSGVETQYF. The sequenced DNA: TGTGCCACCAGCACCAGGACTAGCGGGGTAGAGACCCAGTACTTC.